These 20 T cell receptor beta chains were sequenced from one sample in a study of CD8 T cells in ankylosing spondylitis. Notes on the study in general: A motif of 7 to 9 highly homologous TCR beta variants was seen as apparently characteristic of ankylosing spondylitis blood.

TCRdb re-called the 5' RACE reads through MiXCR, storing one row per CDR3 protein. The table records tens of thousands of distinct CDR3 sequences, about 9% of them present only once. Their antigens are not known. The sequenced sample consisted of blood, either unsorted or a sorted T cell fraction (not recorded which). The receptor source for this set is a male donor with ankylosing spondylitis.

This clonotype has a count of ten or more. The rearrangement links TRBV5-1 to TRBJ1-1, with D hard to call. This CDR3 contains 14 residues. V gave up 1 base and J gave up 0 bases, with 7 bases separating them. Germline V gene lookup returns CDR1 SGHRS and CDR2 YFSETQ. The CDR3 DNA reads TGCGCCAGCAGCTTGCGACGGATGAACACTGAAGCTTTCTTT. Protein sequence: CASSLRRMNTEAFF.

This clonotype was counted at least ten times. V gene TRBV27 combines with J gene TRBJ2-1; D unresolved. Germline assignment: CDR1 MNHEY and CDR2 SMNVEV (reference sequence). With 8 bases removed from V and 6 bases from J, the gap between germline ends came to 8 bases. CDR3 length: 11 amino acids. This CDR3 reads CASVRGNEQFF. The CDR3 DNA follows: TGTGCCAGCGTAAGAGGCAATGAGCAGTTCTTC.

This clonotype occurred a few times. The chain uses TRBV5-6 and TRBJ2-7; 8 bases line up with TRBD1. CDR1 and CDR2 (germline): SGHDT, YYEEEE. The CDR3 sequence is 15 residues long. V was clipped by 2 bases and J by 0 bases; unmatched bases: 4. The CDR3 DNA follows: TGTGCCAGCAGCTTTACAGGGGGGAGCTCCTACGAGCAGTACGTC. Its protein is CASSFTGGSSYEQYV.

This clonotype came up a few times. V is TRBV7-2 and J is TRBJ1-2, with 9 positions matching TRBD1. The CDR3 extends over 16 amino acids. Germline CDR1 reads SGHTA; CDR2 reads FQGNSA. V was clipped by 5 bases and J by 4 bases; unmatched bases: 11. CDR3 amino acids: CASSHWGQGYAYGYTF. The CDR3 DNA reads TGTGCCAGCAGCCACTGGGGACAGGGATATGCCTATGGCTACACCTTC.

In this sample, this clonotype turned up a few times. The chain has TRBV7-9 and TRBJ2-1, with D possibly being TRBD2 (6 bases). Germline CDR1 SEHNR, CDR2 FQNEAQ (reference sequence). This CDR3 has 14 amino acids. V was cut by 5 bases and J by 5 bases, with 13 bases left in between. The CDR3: CASSASTGDNEQFF. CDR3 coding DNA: TGTGCCAGCAGCGCTAGTACGGGGGACAATGAGCAGTTCTTC.

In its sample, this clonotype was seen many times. CDR3 nucleotides: TGTGCCAGCAGTTTGGCAAAGGGACTAGCGGGGGTCTACCAAGAGACCCAGTACTTC. Protein product: CASSLAKGLAGVYQETQYF. The rearrangement uses TRBV12-3 or TRBV12-4 and TRBJ2-5; 14 bases are a match to TRBD2. The V gene end was trimmed by 3 bases and the J gene end by 0 bases; junction bases not matched to a gene: 9. This CDR3 is built from 19 residues.

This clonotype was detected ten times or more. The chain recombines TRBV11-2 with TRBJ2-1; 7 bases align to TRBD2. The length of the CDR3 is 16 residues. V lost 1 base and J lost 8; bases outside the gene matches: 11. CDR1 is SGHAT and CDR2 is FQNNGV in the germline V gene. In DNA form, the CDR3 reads TGTGCCAGCAGCTTAGTTTGGGAGGGCCTGAAAGATGAGCAGTTCTTC. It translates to CASSLVWEGLKDEQFF. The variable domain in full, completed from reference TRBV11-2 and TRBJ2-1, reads EAGVAQSPRYKIIEKRQSVAFWCNPISGHATLYWYQQILGQGPKLLIQFQNNGVVDDSQLPKDRFSAERLKGVDSTLKIQPAKLEDSAVYLCASSLVWEGLKDEQFFGPGTRLTVL.

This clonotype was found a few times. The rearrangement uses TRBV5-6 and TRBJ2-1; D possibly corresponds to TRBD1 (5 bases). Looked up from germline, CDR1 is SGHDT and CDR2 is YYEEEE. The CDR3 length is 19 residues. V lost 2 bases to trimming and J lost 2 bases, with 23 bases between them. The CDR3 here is CASSLTRVGPIGTYNEQFF. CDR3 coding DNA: TGTGCCAGCAGCTTAACCAGGGTTGGCCCGATTGGCACCTACAATGAGCAGTTCTTC.

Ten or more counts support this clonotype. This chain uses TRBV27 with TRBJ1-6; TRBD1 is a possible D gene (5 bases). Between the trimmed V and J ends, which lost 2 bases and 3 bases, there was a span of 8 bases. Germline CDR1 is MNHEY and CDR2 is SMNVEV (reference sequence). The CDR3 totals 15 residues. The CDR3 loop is CASSLDRGYNSPLHF. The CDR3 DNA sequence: TGTGCCAGCAGTTTAGATAGGGGCTATAATTCACCCCTCCACTTT.

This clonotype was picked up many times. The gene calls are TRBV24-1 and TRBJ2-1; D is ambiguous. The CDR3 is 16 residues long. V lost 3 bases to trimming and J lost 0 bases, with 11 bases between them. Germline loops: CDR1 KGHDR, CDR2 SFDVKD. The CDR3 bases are TGTGCCACCAGTGATCCCTTTGTGGTCTCCTACAATGAGCAGTTCTTC. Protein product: CATSDPFVVSYNEQFF.

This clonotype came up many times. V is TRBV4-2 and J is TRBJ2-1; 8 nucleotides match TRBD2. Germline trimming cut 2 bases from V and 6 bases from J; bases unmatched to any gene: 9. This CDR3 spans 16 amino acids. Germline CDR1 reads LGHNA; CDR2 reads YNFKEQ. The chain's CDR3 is CASSQSPTGTSNEQFF. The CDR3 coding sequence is TGTGCCAGCAGCCAAAGCCCCACCGGGACTAGCAATGAGCAGTTCTTC.

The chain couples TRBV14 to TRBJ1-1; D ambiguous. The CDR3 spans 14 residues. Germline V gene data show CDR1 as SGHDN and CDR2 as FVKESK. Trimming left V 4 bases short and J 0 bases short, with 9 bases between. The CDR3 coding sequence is TGTGCCAGCAGCCCCCACATGATGAACACTGAAGCTTTCTTT. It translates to CASSPHMMNTEAFF.

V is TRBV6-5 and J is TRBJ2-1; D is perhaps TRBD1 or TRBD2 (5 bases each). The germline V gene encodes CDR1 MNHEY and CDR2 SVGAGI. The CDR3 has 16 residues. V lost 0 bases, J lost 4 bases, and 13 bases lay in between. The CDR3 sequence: CASSYSVGEWYNEQFF. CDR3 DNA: TGTGCCAGCAGTTACTCGGTGGGGGAGTGGTACAATGAGCAGTTCTTC.

The CDR3 bases are TGCGCCAGCAGCTTGGCCTGGGACAGGGGAGCCACCGGGGAGCTGTTTTTT. This translates into CASSLAWDRGATGELFF. This chain connects TRBV5-1 to TRBJ2-2, with 10 bases lining up with TRBD1. The V gene's germline CDR1 is SGHRS and CDR2 YFSETQ. V dropped 0 bases and J dropped 4; count of bases not matched to a gene: 6. CDR3 size: 17 residues.

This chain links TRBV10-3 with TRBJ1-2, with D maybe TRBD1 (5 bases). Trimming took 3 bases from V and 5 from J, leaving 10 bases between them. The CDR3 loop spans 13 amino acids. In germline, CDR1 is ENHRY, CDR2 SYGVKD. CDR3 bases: TGTGCCATCAGTGATACAGGAGATTATGGCTACACCTTC. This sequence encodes CAISDTGDYGYTF.

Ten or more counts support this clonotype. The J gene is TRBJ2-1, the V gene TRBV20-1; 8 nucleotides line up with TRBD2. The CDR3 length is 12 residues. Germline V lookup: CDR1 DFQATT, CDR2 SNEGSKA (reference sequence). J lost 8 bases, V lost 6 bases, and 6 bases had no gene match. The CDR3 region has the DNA TGCAGTGCCTCTACGGGGGGGGATGAGCAGTTCTTC. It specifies CSASTGGDEQFF.

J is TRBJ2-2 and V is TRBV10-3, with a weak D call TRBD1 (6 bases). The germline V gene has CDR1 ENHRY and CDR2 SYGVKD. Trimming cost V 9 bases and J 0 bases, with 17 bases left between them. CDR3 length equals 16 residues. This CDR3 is CAIPMDSGTNTGELFF. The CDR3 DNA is TGTGCCATTCCCATGGACAGCGGAACGAACACCGGGGAGCTGTTTTTT.

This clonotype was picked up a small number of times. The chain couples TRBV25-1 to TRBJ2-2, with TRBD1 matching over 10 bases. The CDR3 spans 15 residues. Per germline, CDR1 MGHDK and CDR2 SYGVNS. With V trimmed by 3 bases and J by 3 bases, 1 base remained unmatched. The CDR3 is CASSEGQGHTGELFF. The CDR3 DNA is TGTGCCAGCAGTGAGGGACAGGGGCACACCGGGGAGCTGTTTTTT. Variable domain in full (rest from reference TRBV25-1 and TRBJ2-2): EADIYQTPRYLVIGTGKKITLECSQTMGHDKMYWYQQDPGMELHLIHYSYGVNSTEKGDLSSESTVSRIRTEHFPLTLESARPSHTSQYLCASSEGQGHTGELFFGEGSRLTVL.

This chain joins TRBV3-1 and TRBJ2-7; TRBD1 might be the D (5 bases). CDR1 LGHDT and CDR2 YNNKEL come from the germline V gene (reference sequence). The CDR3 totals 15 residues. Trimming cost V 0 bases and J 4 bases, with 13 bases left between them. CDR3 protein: CASSQDLGALYEQYF. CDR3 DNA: TGTGCCAGCAGCCAAGATCTAGGGGCTCTTTACGAGCAGTACTTC.

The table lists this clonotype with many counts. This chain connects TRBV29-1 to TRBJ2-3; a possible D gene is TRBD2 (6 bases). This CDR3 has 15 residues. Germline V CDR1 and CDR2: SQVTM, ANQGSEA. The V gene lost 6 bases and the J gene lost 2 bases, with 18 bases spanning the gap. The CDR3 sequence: CSVPLSGGFTDTQYF. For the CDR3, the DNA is TGCAGCGTCCCACTTAGCGGAGGGTTCACAGATACGCAGTATTTT.